These 2 T cell receptor beta chains came from one sample sequenced in a study of cytotoxic CD8 clonotypes in ibrutinib-treated CLL. Profiled with immunoSEQ multiplex PCR; TCRdb holds only in-frame clones, not every one. The profile shows about 39,000 clones, around 67% of them singletons. This specimen consisted of PBMCs, obtained at disease progression, from a patient treated with ibrutinib. Receptors were obtained from a human donor with chronic lymphocytic leukemia.

The chain recombines TRBV10-1 with TRBJ2-7, with D hard to call. This CDR3 has 12 residues. The germline V gene has CDR1 WNHNN and CDR2 SYGVQD (reference sequence). Deletions cut 6 bases from V and 4 bases from J, with 10 bases between. DNA for the CDR3: TGCGCCAGCAGCCTCTCATCTTACGAGCAGTACTTC. Translating gives CASSLSSYEQYF.

V usage is TRBV6-6 and J usage is TRBJ2-1, with TRBD1 matching over 7 bases. The CDR3 sequence is 14 residues long. From germline, CDR1 is MNHNY and CDR2 SVGAGI (reference sequence). J lost 4 bases, V lost 8 bases, and 8 bases had no gene match. The CDR3 region has the DNA TGTGCCAGCGGGGAGACAGGGTTATACAATGAGCAGTTCTTC. Its translation is CASGETGLYNEQFF.